What follows are 25 T cell receptor beta chains derived from one specimen sequenced in a study of cytomegalovirus exposure and HLA in healthy donors. The primer mix had 60 Vbeta and 13 Jbeta primers. Assay used: immunoSEQ multiplex PCR; TCRdb lists only in-frame clones, some missing. The data contain some 150,000 clones, about four fifths of them singletons. The sequenced sample was PBMCs. Every receptor here comes from a man aged 25 to 40 in good health and CMV-seropositive.

This CDR3 is CASSRTPQENTEAFF. The CDR3, as DNA: TGCGCCAGCAGCCGAACGCCCCAGGAGAACACTGAAGCTTTCTTT. The V call is TRBV5-1, the J call TRBJ1-1; D gene uncertain. This CDR3 spans 15 amino acids. Deletions cut 4 bases from V and 1 base from J, with 14 bases between. In germline, CDR1 is SGHRS, CDR2 YFSETQ.

The chain links TRBV5-1 to TRBJ2-1; 11 bases align to TRBD2. Germline V gene data show CDR1 as SGHRS and CDR2 as YFSETQ. Trimming took 3 bases from V and 7 from J; bases not matched to a gene: 3. CDR3 length: 14 amino acids. The CDR3 region is CASSSGTSGNEQFF. Here the CDR3 DNA reads TGCGCCAGCAGCTCCGGGACTAGCGGAAATGAGCAGTTCTTC. The full variable domain, its missing parts supplied by reference TRBV5-1 and TRBJ2-1, is KAGVTQTPRYLIKTRGQQVTLSCSPISGHRSVSWYQQTPGQGLQFLFEYFSETQRNKGNFPGRFSGRQFSNSRSEMNVSTLELGDSALYLCASSSGTSGNEQFFGPGTRLTVL.

The V gene is TRBV7-8, the J gene TRBJ2-5, with 11 bases fitting TRBD2. The DNA matches TRBJ2-7 better at its end, which makes the J call doubtful. The CDR3 is 19 amino acids. CDR1 is SGHVS and CDR2 is FQNEAQ in the germline V gene. Written as DNA, the CDR3 is TGTGCCAGCAGCTTAGCGTCTAGCGGGGGGTCAAAGAGCTCCTACGAGCAGTACTTC. The encoded protein is CASSLASSGGSKSSYEQYF.

The chain employs TRBV7-9 and TRBJ1-2, with a possible D match to TRBD1 (6 bases). The CDR3 is 14 amino acids. Looked up from germline, CDR1 is SEHNR and CDR2 is FQNEAQ (reference sequence). Trimming cost V 5 bases and J 3 bases, with 13 bases left between them. In DNA form, the CDR3 reads TGTGCCAGCAGCAAACAGGGAGAAGACTATGGCTACACCTTC. Protein: CASSKQGEDYGYTF.

The rearrangement uses TRBV4-3 and TRBJ1-2; a possible D gene is TRBD1 (5 bases). Germline CDR1 and CDR2: LGHNA and YSLEER. The CDR3 is 15 residues long. Trimming cost V 0 bases and J 4 bases, with 12 bases left between them. The CDR3 is CASSQERGGLYGYTF. The CDR3 DNA reads as TGCGCCAGCAGCCAAGAAAGGGGAGGGCTCTATGGCTACACCTTC.

The rearrangement uses TRBV9 and TRBJ1-1; tentative D call: TRBD1 (5 bases). Germline V CDR1 and CDR2: SGDLS, YYNGEE. Trimming pared 4 bases from V and 2 bases from J, leaving 12 bases between. This CDR3 contains 14 residues. The CDR3 here is CASSLDIANTEAFF. The CDR3 region has the DNA TGTGCCAGCAGCTTGGACATCGCTAACACTGAAGCTTTCTTT.

This sequence joins TRBV19 and TRBJ1-2; 7 bases align to TRBD1. The CDR3 consists of 12 residues. The V and J ends lost 5 bases and 3 bases, in that order; junction bases with no gene match: 0. Germline values: CDR1 LNHDA, CDR2 SQIVND (reference sequence). The CDR3 sequence is CASSQGDYGYTF. The CDR3 DNA reads as TGTGCCAGTAGTCAGGGGGACTATGGCTACACCTTC.

CDR3 sequence: CASRSGANTGELFF. DNA of the CDR3: TGTGCCAGCAGGTCAGGGGCGAACACCGGGGAGCTGTTTTTT. This sequence joins TRBV2 and TRBJ2-2, with D possibly matching TRBD1 (6 bases). This CDR3 is 14 amino acids long. V shed 6 bases and J shed 0 bases, with 8 bases lying between them. Looked up from germline, CDR1 is SNHLY and CDR2 is FYNNEI.

A word on this clone: Germline is not matched at one junction end, which may reflect a read error. The rearrangement links TRBV19 to TRBJ2-2; D not resolved. This CDR3 has 14 amino acids. The germline gives CDR1 LNHDA, CDR2 SQIVND (reference sequence). CDR3 loop: CASSIWPLTRELFF. The CDR3 DNA reads as TGTGCCAGTAGTATCTGGCCCCTCACCAGGGAGCTGTTTTTT.

The rearrangement joins TRBV9 to TRBJ2-2, with TRBD2 identical over 12 bases. The CDR3 is made up of 17 amino acids. Germline assignment: CDR1 SGDLS and CDR2 YYNGEE. The V gene end was trimmed by 4 bases and the J gene end by 7 bases; junction bases not matched to a gene: 11. CDR3 in amino acids: CASSTLAGGRSVGELFF. DNA of the CDR3: TGTGCCAGCAGCACACTAGCGGGGGGTCGATCGGTCGGGGAGCTGTTTTTT.

This sequence joins TRBV11-2 and TRBJ2-1; 12 bases agree with TRBD2. Germline V gives CDR1 SGHAT, CDR2 FQNNGV. The CDR3 totals 16 residues. J lost 5 bases, V lost 4 bases, and 6 bases had no gene match. DNA of the CDR3: TGTGCCAGCAGCTCGCGACTAGCGGGAGCAGACAATGAGCAGTTCTTC. Translation: CASSSRLAGADNEQFF.

CDR3: CASMDSDSNQPQHF. CDR3 coding DNA: TGTGCCAGTATGGACAGCGATAGCAATCAGCCCCAGCATTTT. The rearrangement uses TRBV19 and TRBJ1-5; TRBD1 is a possible D gene (6 bases). There are 14 residues in the CDR3. Germline assignment: CDR1 LNHDA and CDR2 SQIVND (reference sequence). V shed 7 bases and J shed 0 bases, with 10 bases lying between them. Variable domain in full (rest from reference TRBV19 and TRBJ1-5): DGGITQSPKYLFRKEGQNVTLSCEQNLNHDAMYWYRQDPGQGLRLIYYSQIVNDFQKGDIAEGYSVSREKKESFPLTVTSAQKNPTAFYLCASMDSDSNQPQHFGDGTRLSIL.

This clone was observed a few times. This CDR3 is also generated by other DNA sequences in the sample. The chain uses TRBV28 and TRBJ2-1; 8 positions agree with TRBD1. The junction had 7 bases not matched to a gene; V was cut back by 3 bases and J by 0 bases. CDR3 length: 17 amino acids. The V gene's germline CDR1 is MDHEN and CDR2 SYDVKM. As DNA, the CDR3 is TGTGCCAGCAGTTTCCTCGGACAGGGCCGCTCCTACAATGAGCAGTTCTTC. Protein: CASSFLGQGRSYNEQFF.

The chain is built from TRBV28 and TRBJ2-7, with 9 bases lining up with TRBD2. CDR3 length equals 11 residues. Germline V gene data show CDR1 as MDHEN and CDR2 as SYDVKM. The CDR3 nucleotides read TGTGCGGCGGGAGGGACCTACGAGCAGTACTTC. Residues: CAAGGTYEQYF.

The chain links TRBV5-1 to TRBJ2-3, with D possibly matching TRBD1 (5 bases). Germline CDR1 is SGHRS and CDR2 is YFSETQ. With 5 bases removed from V and 1 base from J, the gap between germline ends came to 14 bases. CDR3 length: 15 amino acids. The CDR3 protein is CASSITGDRTDTQYF. CDR3 bases: TGCGCCAGCAGTATCACAGGCGACCGCACAGATACGCAGTATTTT. Using reference TRBV5-1 and TRBJ2-3 for the parts outside the CDR3, the full variable domain is KAGVTQTPRYLIKTRGQQVTLSCSPISGHRSVSWYQQTPGQGLQFLFEYFSETQRNKGNFPGRFSGRQFSNSRSEMNVSTLELGDSALYLCASSITGDRTDTQYFGPGTRLTVL.

This chain uses TRBV4-3 with TRBJ2-1; 10 nucleotides match TRBD2. V was pared by 2 bases and J by 6 bases, with 1 base of the junction left unmatched. Per the germline V gene, CDR1 is LGHNA and CDR2 is YSLEER. The CDR3 contains 14 residues. The DNA of the CDR3 is TGCGCCAGCAGCCAAAGCGGGGGGGCCAATGAGCAGTTCTTC. Its protein is CASSQSGGANEQFF.

There are a few counts of this clone. Other DNA sequences in this sample translate to the same CDR3. The chain recombines TRBV27 with TRBJ1-2; 8 bases agree with TRBD1. The V and J ends lost 4 bases and 5 bases, in that order; junction bases with no gene match: 3. Looked up from germline, CDR1 is MNHEY and CDR2 is SMNVEV (reference sequence). CDR3 length: 13 residues. CDR3 in DNA: TGTGCCAGCAGTTCACAGGGGGGGTATGGCTACACCTTC. This encodes CASSSQGGYGYTF.

CDR3 DNA: TGTGCCAGCAGTTTATACCCCCAGGGAGGCTACACCTTC. Amino acids: CASSLYPQGGYTF. This rearrangement joins TRBV28 to TRBJ1-2; weak D call: TRBD1 (5 bases). CDR1 MDHEN and CDR2 SYDVKM come from the germline V gene. This CDR3 has 13 residues. Trimming took 1 base from V and 8 from J, leaving 11 bases between them.

This chain links TRBV28 with TRBJ1-1; D unresolved. The CDR3 is 12 residues long. V was clipped by 4 bases and J by 7 bases, with 10 bases between them. The germline V gene has CDR1 MDHEN and CDR2 SYDVKM. CDR3 protein: CASSSTAIEAFF. CDR3 in DNA: TGTGCCAGCAGTTCCACAGCCATTGAAGCTTTCTTT.

As DNA, the CDR3 is TGTGCCAGCAGGGTCTTGGGACAGACCACTGAAGCTTTCTTT. Translating it yields CASRVLGQTTEAFF. The chain combines TRBV28 with TRBJ1-1, with 7 positions matching TRBD1. J lost 4 bases, V lost 6 bases, and 8 bases had no gene match. Germline V CDR1 and CDR2: MDHEN, SYDVKM. This CDR3 contains 14 residues. The whole variable domain, filled in from reference TRBV28 and TRBJ1-1, reads DVKVTQSSRYLVKRTGEKVFLECVQDMDHENMFWYRQDPGLGLRLIYFSYDVKMKEKGDIPEGYSVSREKKERFSLILESASTNQTSMYLCASRVLGQTTEAFFGQGTRLTVV.

This clone appeared once. The chain employs TRBV9 and TRBJ2-6; unclear D gene. CDR3 length: 15 amino acids. The V gene's germline CDR1 is SGDLS and CDR2 YYNGEE. V lost 4 bases and J lost 1, with 9 bases in between. Here the CDR3 DNA reads TGTGCCAGCAGCCCCCGCGGTTCTGGGGCCAACGTCCTGACTTTC. Its protein is CASSPRGSGANVLTF.

DNA for the CDR3: TGTGCCAGCAGTTCCACAGAGGGTCTTCACTATGGCTACACCTTC. The encoded protein is CASSSTEGLHYGYTF. The chain has TRBV11-2 and TRBJ1-2; D remains unclear. The germline V gene encodes CDR1 SGHAT and CDR2 FQNNGV. The CDR3 is 15 residues long. Trimming stripped 6 bases from V and 3 bases from J, with 17 bases between.

The rearrangement uses TRBV7-8 and TRBJ2-5, with 7 bases fitting TRBD2. The V gene's germline CDR1 is SGHVS and CDR2 FQNEAQ. V lost 2 bases, J lost 3 bases, and 12 bases stayed unmatched. The CDR3 is 17 residues long. For the CDR3, the DNA is TGTGCCAGCAGCTTACGCGCAGGGACGGGAGGAGAAGAGACCCAGTACTTC. Translating gives CASSLRAGTGGEETQYF.

The chain uses TRBV5-1 and TRBJ2-1, with a weak D call TRBD1 (5 bases). V lost 4 bases to trimming and J lost 8 bases, with 16 bases between them. The CDR3 runs to 14 residues. Germline V CDR1 and CDR2: SGHRS, YFSETQ. DNA of the CDR3: TGCGCCAGCAGCCAGGCTGACAGAGGCGATGAGCAGTTCTTC. It yields the protein CASSQADRGDEQFF.

The J gene is TRBJ1-1, the V gene TRBV6-6, with D uncertain. This CDR3 spans 13 amino acids. The V gene lost 0 bases and the J gene lost 10 bases, with 12 bases spanning the gap. Germline assignment: CDR1 MNHNY and CDR2 SVGAGI (reference sequence). For the CDR3, the DNA is TGTGCCAGCAGTTACTCCGAGCATTCGGTAGCTTTCTTT. Its protein is CASSYSEHSVAFF.